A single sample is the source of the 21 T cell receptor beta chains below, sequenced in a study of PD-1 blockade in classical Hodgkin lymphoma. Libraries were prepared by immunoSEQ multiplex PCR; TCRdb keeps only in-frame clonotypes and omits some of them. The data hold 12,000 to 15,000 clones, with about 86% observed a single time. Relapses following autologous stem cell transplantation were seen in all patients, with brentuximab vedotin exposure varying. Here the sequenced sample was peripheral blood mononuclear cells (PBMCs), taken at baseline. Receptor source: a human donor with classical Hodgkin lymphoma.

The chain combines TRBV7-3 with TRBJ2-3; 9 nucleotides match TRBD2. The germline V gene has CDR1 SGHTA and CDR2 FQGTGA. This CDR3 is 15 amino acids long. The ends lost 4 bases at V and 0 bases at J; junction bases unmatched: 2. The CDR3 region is CASSSGTSSTDTQYF. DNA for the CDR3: TGTGCCAGCAGCTCGGGGACTAGCAGCACAGATACGCAGTATTTT. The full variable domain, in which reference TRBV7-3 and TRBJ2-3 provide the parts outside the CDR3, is GAGVSQTPSNKVTEKGKYVELRCDPISGHTALYWYRQSLGQGPEFLIYFQGTGAADDSGLPNDRFFAVRPEGSVSTLKIQRTERGDSAVYLCASSSGTSSTDTQYFGPGTRLTVL.

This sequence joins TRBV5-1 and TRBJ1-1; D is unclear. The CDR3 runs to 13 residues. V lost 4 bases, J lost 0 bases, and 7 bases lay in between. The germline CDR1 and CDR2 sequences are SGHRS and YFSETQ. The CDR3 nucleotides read TGCGCCAGCAGCGCACTCCTGAACACTGAAGCTTTCTTT. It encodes CASSALLNTEAFF.

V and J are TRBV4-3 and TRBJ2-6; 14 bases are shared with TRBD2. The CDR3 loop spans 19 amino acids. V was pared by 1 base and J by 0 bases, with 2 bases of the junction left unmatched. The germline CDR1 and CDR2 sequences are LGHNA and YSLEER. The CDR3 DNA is TGCGCCAGCAGCCAAGGGACTAGCGGGGGGAGCTCTGGGGCCAACGTCCTGACTTTC. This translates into CASSQGTSGGSSGANVLTF.

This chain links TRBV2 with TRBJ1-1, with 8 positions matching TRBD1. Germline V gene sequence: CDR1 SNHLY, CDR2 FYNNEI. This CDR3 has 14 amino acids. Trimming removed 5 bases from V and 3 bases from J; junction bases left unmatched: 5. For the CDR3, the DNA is TGTGCCAGCAGTTTAACACAGGGGGACACTGAAGCTTTCTTT. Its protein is CASSLTQGDTEAFF.

CDR3 sequence (DNA): TGTGCCAGCAGCCCCCGATGGGGGGCTACTGAAGCTTTCTTT. It is translated as CASSPRWGATEAFF. The chain couples TRBV9 to TRBJ1-1; maybe TRBD1 (6 bases). The CDR3 has 14 amino acids. Between the trimmed V and J ends, which lost 4 bases and 5 bases, there was a span of 15 bases. Germline CDR1 and CDR2: SGDLS and YYNGEE.

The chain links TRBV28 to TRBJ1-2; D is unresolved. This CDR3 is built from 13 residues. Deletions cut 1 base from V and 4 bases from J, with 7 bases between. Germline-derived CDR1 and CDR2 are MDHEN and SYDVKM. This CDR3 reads CASSLSLLYGYTF. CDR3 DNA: TGTGCCAGCAGTTTATCCCTCCTCTATGGCTACACCTTC.

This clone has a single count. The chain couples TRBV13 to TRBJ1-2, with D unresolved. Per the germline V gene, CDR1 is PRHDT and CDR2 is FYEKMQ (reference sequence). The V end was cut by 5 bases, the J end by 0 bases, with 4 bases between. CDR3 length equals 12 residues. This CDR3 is CASSLSNYGYTF. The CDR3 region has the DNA TGTGCCAGCAGCCTCTCTAACTATGGCTACACCTTC.

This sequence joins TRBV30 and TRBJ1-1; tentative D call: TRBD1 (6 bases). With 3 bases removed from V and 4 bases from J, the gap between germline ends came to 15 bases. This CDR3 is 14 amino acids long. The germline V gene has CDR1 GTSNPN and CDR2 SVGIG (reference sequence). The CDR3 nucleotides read TGTGCCTGGAGCAGGGGAAGGAAGGGCACTGAAGCTTTCTTT. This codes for CAWSRGRKGTEAFF. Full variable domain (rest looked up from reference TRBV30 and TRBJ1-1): SQTIHQWPATLVQPVGSPLSLECTVEGTSNPNLYWYRQAAGRGLQLLFYSVGIGQISSEVPQNLSASRPQDRQFILSSKKLLLSDSGFYLCAWSRGRKGTEAFFGQGTRLTVV.

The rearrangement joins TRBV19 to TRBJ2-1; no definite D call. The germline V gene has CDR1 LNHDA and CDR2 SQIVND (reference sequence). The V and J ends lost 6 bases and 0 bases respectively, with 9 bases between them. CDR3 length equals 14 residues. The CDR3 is CASRARGSYNEQFF. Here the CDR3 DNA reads TGTGCCAGTAGAGCCCGAGGCTCCTACAATGAGCAGTTCTTC.

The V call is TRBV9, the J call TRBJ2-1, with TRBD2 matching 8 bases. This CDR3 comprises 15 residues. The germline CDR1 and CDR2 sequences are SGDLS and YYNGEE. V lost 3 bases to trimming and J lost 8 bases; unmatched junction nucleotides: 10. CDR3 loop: CASSASGSVDDEQFF. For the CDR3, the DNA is TGTGCCAGCAGCGCGAGCGGGAGTGTTGACGATGAGCAGTTCTTC.

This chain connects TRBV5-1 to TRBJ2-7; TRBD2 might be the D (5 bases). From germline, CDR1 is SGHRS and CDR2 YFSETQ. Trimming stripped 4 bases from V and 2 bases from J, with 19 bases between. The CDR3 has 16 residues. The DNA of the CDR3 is TGCGCCAGCAGCCTGAACCCGGGATCATTAGCCTACGAGCAGTACTTC. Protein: CASSLNPGSLAYEQYF.

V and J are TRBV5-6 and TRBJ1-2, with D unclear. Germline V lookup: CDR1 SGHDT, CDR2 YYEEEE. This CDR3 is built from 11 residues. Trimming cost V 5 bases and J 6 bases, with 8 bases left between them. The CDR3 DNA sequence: TGTGCCAGCAGTGAAGATAATGGCTACACCTTC. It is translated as CASSEDNGYTF.

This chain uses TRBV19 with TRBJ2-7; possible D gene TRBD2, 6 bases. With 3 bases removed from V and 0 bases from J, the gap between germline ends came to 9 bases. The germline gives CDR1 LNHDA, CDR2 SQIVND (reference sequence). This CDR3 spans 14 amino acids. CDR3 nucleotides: TGTGCCAGTAGTATTGGGGGGATCTCCTACGAGCAGTACTTC. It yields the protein CASSIGGISYEQYF.

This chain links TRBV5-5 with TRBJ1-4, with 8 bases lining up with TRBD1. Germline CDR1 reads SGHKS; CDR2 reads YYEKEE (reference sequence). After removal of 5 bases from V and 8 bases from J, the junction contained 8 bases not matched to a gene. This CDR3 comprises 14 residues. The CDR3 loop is CASSFGTGSEKLFF. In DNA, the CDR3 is TGTGCCAGCAGTTTCGGGACAGGTAGCGAAAAACTGTTTTTT.

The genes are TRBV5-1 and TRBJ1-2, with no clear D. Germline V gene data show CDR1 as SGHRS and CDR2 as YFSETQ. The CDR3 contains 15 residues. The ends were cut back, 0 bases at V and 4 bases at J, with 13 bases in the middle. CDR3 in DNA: TGCGCCAGCAGCTTGGTTGGGGAACCCTTCTATGGCTACACCTTC. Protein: CASSLVGEPFYGYTF.

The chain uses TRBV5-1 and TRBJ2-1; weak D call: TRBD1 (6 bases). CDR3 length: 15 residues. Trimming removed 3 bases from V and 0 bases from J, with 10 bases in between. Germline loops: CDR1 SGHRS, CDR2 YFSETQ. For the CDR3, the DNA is TGCGCCAGCAGCTCTACAGGGATCTCCTACAATGAGCAGTTCTTC. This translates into CASSSTGISYNEQFF.

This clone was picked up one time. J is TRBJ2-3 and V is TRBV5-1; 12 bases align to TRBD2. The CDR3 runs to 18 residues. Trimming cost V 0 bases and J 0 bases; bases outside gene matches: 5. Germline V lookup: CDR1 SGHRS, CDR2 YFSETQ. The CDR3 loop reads CASSLGLAGDLSTDTQYF. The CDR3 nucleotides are TGCGCCAGCAGCTTGGGACTAGCGGGGGACCTGAGCACAGATACGCAGTATTTT.

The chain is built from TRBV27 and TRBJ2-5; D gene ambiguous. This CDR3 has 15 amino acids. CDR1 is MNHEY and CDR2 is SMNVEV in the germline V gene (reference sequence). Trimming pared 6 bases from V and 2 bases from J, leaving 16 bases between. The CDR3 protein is CASSSEAYSQETQYF. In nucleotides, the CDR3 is TGTGCCAGCAGCTCAGAGGCTTACTCGCAAGAGACCCAGTACTTC.

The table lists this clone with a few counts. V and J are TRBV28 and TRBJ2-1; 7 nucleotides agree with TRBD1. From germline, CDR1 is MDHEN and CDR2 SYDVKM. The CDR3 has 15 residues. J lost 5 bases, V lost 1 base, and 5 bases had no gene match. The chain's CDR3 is CASSLFGTADNEQFF. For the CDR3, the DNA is TGTGCCAGCAGTTTATTTGGGACAGCAGACAATGAGCAGTTCTTC.

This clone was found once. In DNA, the CDR3 is TGTGCCAGCAGCCGACTAGCGGGGGGCTCCTACAATGAGCAGTTCTTC. The encoded protein is CASSRLAGGSYNEQFF. The genes are TRBV7-7 and TRBJ2-1, with 13 positions matching TRBD2. The V gene end was trimmed by 5 bases and the J gene end by 0 bases; junction bases not matched to a gene: 1. CDR3 length: 16 residues. The germline gives CDR1 SSHAT, CDR2 FNYEAQ (reference sequence).

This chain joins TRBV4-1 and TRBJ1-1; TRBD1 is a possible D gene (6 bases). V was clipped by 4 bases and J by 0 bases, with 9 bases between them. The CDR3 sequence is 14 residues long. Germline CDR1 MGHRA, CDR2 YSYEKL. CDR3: CASSPQGLNTEAFF. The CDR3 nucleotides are TGCGCCAGCAGCCCACAGGGTCTGAACACTGAAGCTTTCTTT.